These T cell receptor beta chains were read from a single sample in a study of cytomegalovirus exposure and HLA in healthy donors. Here immunoSEQ multiplex PCR was the method, and the copy in TCRdb shows in-frame clones only, minus some. The sample lists some 180,000 clones; roughly 80% were seen once. Sequencing input: PBMCs. All receptors come from a girl aged 10-17 years in good health and CMV-seropositive. CDR3s include the opening cysteine and the closing phenylalanine or tryptophan. D genes are given only for firm matches. A row's size may be missing; if present it is once, few, many or a size class.

d_gene,j_gene,v_gene,abundance,CDR3aa,CDR3nt
TRBD2,TRBJ2-5,TRBV9,-,CASSVGAGAGETQYF,TGTGCCAGCAGCGTCGGAGCGGGAGCCGGCGAGACCCAGTACTTC
TRBD1,TRBJ2-7,TRBV7-9,-,CASSRTGVSYEQYF,TGTGCCAGCAGCCGGACAGGGGTCTCCTACGAGCAGTACTTC
TRBD1,TRBJ2-7,TRBV9,-,CASSVGGTGPGGEQYF,TGTGCCAGCAGCGTAGGAGGGACAGGGCCGGGGGGCGAGCAGTACTTC
TRBD2,TRBJ2-3,TRBV10-1,once,CASSISGSADTQYF,TGCGCCAGCAGTATTAGCGGGAGCGCAGATACGCAGTATTTT
-,TRBJ2-5,TRBV4-1,-,CASSQVGRKQETQYF,TGCGCCAGCAGCCAAGTGGGGAGAAAGCAAGAGACCCAGTACTTC
-,TRBJ1-4,TRBV30,-,CAWSEGQGNEKLFF,TGTGCCTGGAGTGAGGGCCAGGGAAATGAAAAACTGTTTTTT
TRBD1,TRBJ2-5,TRBV2,-,CASRIKGQAWTQYF,TGTGCCAGTAGAATTAAGGGACAGGCCTGGACCCAGTACTTC
TRBD2,TRBJ2-3,TRBV7-9,few,CASSLGRLAGGPWTDTQYF,TGTGCCAGCAGCTTAGGTCGACTAGCGGGAGGGCCGTGGACAGATACGCAGTATTTT
TRBD1,TRBJ1-2,TRBV25-1,-,CASSVQGYGYTF,TGTGCCAGCAGTGTACAGGGGTATGGCTACACCTTC
-,TRBJ2-7,TRBV4-2,-,CASSQNNLYEQYF,TGTGCCAGCAGCCAAAATAATTTATACGAGCAGTACTTC
-,TRBJ2-6,TRBV6-5,-,CASSYVGARANVLTF,TGTGCCAGCAGTTATGTTGGGGCCCGGGCCAACGTCCTGACTTTC
-,TRBJ2-5,TRBV10-3,-,CAISGAETQYF,TGTGCCATCAGTGGGGCAGAGACCCAGTACTTC
-,TRBJ2-7,TRBV11-2,-,CASSTGTGDEQYF,TGTGCCAGCAGCACCGGAACGGGGGACGAGCAGTACTTC
TRBD1,TRBJ2-7,TRBV18,-,CASSPPGQGFYEQYF,TGTGCCAGCTCACCCCCGGGACAGGGTTTTTACGAGCAGTACTTC
-,TRBJ2-1,TRBV6-5,-,CASSLGPGPYNEQFF,TGTGCCAGCAGTTTGGGGCCAGGGCCATACAATGAGCAGTTCTTC
-,TRBJ2-1,TRBV7-9,-,CASSPSPGEQFF,TGTGCCAGCAGTCCCTCACCGGGTGAGCAGTTCTTC
TRBD1,TRBJ2-7,TRBV10-1,-,CASSELQGLSEQYF,TGCGCCAGCAGTGAGTTACAGGGGTTGAGCGAGCAGTACTTC
-,TRBJ2-2,TRBV11-3,-,CASSQTRAGKNTGELFF,TGTGCCAGCAGCCAGACGCGTGCGGGAAAGAACACCGGGGAGCTGTTTTTT
-,TRBJ1-5,TRBV28,few,CASSPYLGGNQPQHF,TGTGCCAGCAGTCCATATTTGGGCGGCAATCAGCCCCAGCATTTT
TRBD2,TRBJ2-2,TRBV6-5,-,CASRRGANTGELFF,TGTGCCAGCAGACGGGGGGCGAACACCGGGGAGCTGTTTTTT
-,TRBJ2-7,TRBV6-6,-,CASSSRGLNSYEQYF,TGTGCCAGCAGTTCGCGAGGGCTGAATTCCTACGAGCAGTACTTC
-,TRBJ1-1,TRBV7-9,-,CASSFKPSAARDTEAFF,TGTGCCAGCAGCTTCAAACCTTCGGCCGCCCGGGACACTGAAGCTTTCTTT
-,TRBJ2-7,TRBV2,-,CASRDYYEQYF,TGTGCCAGCAGAGACTACTACGAGCAGTACTTC
TRBD1,TRBJ2-4,TRBV2,-,CASTRDRNIQYF,TGTGCCAGCACGAGGGACAGGAACATTCAGTACTTC
TRBD1,TRBJ2-3,TRBV11-3,-,CASSTTGGGDTQYF,TGTGCCAGCAGCACAACAGGGGGCGGAGATACGCAGTATTTT
-,TRBJ2-3,TRBV5-4,-,CASSHLGGATDTQYF,TGTGCCAGCAGCCATTTAGGTGGGGCCACAGATACGCAGTATTTT
-,TRBJ2-5,TRBV21-1,-,CASSKEEDLQETQYF,TGTGCCAGCAGCAAAGAGGAGGACTTACAAGAGACCCAGTACTTC
TRBD2,TRBJ2-7,TRBV27,-,CASSSLLTSVTSSDEQYF,TGTGCCAGCAGTTCTCTCCTGACTAGCGTGACGTCCTCCGACGAGCAGTACTTC
TRBD1,TRBJ1-2,TRBV19,-,CASSPSPTGNYGYTF,TGTGCCAGTAGCCCCTCCCCGACAGGGAATTATGGCTACACCTTC
TRBD1,TRBJ1-1,TRBV6-5,few,CASSRTGGTEAFF,TGTGCCAGCAGTCGAACAGGGGGCACTGAAGCTTTCTTT
-,TRBJ1-2,TRBV15,-,CATSSGRVYGYTF,TGTGCCACCAGCAGTGGCAGGGTTTATGGCTACACCTTC
-,TRBJ2-5,TRBV5-4,-,CASSRSLGGGKETQYF,TGTGCCAGCAGCCGCTCACTAGGCGGTGGAAAAGAGACCCAGTACTTC
TRBD2,TRBJ2-3,TRBV19,-,CASSLPSGGTDTQYF,TGTGCCAGTAGTTTGCCTAGCGGCGGCACAGATACGCAGTATTTT
-,TRBJ2-6,TRBV2,-,CASRPGAGANVLTF,TGTGCCAGCAGGCCAGGGGCTGGGGCCAACGTCCTGACTTTC
TRBD1,TRBJ1-1,TRBV5-1,-,CASSLAWGQAMNTEAFF,TGCGCCAGCAGCTTGGCCTGGGGACAGGCCATGAACACTGAAGCTTTCTTT
TRBD2,TRBJ2-5,TRBV18,-,CASSPRALTSGSQETQYF,TGTGCCAGCTCACCACGGGCGCTGACTAGCGGGAGCCAAGAGACCCAGTACTTC
TRBD1,TRBJ1-4,TRBV5-6,-,CASTDGTDIEKLFF,TGTGCCAGCACGGATGGGACAGACATTGAAAAACTGTTTTTT
TRBD1,TRBJ2-6,TRBV10-3,-,CAIKGGSFTGANVLTF,TGTGCCATCAAAGGGGGCAGTTTCACTGGGGCCAACGTCCTGACTTTC
-,TRBJ2-3,TRBV4-2,-,CASSQVSVRVAAYTDTQYF,TGTGCCAGCAGCCAAGTGTCAGTTCGCGTAGCGGCGTACACAGATACGCAGTATTTT
TRBD1,TRBJ2-5,TRBV6-5,-,CASSLRQGGQYF,TGTGCCAGCAGTTTGAGACAGGGGGGGCAGTACTTC
-,TRBJ2-7,TRBV4-2,-,CASSQNHPISGYEQYF,TGTGCCAGCAGCCAGAACCATCCCATCTCGGGCTACGAGCAGTACTTC
TRBD1,TRBJ1-2,TRBV5-1,-,CASSPGGTGGGYTF,TGCGCCAGCAGTCCCGGTGGGACAGGGGGAGGCTACACCTTC
-,TRBJ1-2,TRBV30,-,CAWRVSSLGANYGYTF,TGTGCCTGGAGGGTTTCGAGTTTGGGAGCTAACTATGGCTACACCTTC
-,TRBJ1-1,TRBV29-1,few,CSVGQLMNTEAFF,TGCAGCGTTGGACAGCTGATGAACACTGAAGCTTTCTTT